This T cell receptor beta chain is from a study of OX40 agonist ivuxolimab in advanced cancers. Looking at the study overall: The patients received agonistic anti-OX40 (CD134) antibody ivuxolimab. Among those treated, three patients had partial responses, one with hepatocellular carcinoma and two with cutaneous melanoma. Study-wide findings and caveats: At doses 0.1 to 3.0 mg/kg, CD4+ and CD8+ clones expanded.

Details on this clone: Its antigen is currently unknown.

Sampling times: baseline, cycle 4 day 1, cycle 7 day 1. V lost 7 bases and J 4 bases, leaving 16 bases between the germline ends. Germline V gene data show CDR1 as MNHEY and CDR2 as SVGAGI. The CDR3 covers 14 residues. Sequenced by immunoSEQ multiplex PCR; TCRdb stores in-frame clones only, minus some. Among tens of thousands of clones listed, roughly nine tenths were seen once. The V call is TRBV6-5, the J call TRBJ1-2; possible D gene TRBD1, 5 bases. The receptor was derived from an adult with an advanced solid tumor such as melanoma, head and neck, liver or kidney cancer. Sample: CD4+ or CD8+ T cells sorted from blood, taken in a trial of the OX40 agonist ivuxolimab. For the CDR3, the DNA is TGTGCCAGCAAAAAGGGAGGGGACTTCTATGGCTACACCTTC. This translates into CASKKGGDFYGYTF.